The T cell receptor (beta chain) under discussion was sequenced for a study of blood T cell repertoires in COVID-19. Study at large: Samples taken during acute and convalescent COVID-19 were collected in the United States, Italy and Spain. PBMCs, B-cell-depleted T cells, or T cells provided the cDNA or gDNA that made up the material.

V lost 4 bases to trimming and J lost 0 bases; unmatched junction nucleotides: 2. CDR1 is MGHRA, CDR2 YSYEKL, per germline. CDR3 length equals 15 residues. Original data processing: Amplifying reference gene primers gave estimates of nucleated cell counts. Sequencing was performed with immunoSEQ multiplex PCR; in TCRdb, only in-frame clones are kept and a portion is missing. Clone size and V and J calls were adopted from that table, with D and trimming inferred from the DNA. The sample carries 90,000 to 150,000 clones, around 77% recorded once. Sequences were obtained from peripheral blood. The sequence was obtained from a human donor in a cohort sampled during active COVID-19. The chain links TRBV4-1 to TRBJ2-7; 11 bases are shared with TRBD2. CDR3 bases: TGCGCCAGCAGCCGAGGGACTAGCGGCTCCTACGAGCAGTACTTC. It encodes CASSRGTSGSYEQYF.